This TCR beta chain emerged from a study of T cells after yellow fever vaccination. This clonotype has only a few counts. Antigen: not known. V was trimmed by 0 bases and J by 6 bases, leaving 10 bases between them. The V gene's germline CDR1 is DFQATT and CDR2 SNEGSKA (reference sequence). The CDR3 totals 13 residues. Study-wide results and limits: Within FACS-sorted repertoires, abundant clonotypes contaminating from the bulk population could be present.

TCRdb independently ran MiXCR on the 5' RACE reads; one entry per CDR3 protein. The data contain some 600,000 distinct CDR3 sequences, 17% of them singletons. The sample here was PBMCs, taken less than 6 days after the first yellow fever vaccination. The chain combines TRBV20-1 with TRBJ2-3; no clear D gene. The TCR sequence derives from a man between 18 and 29 years old who received the YFV17D yellow fever vaccine. This chain's CDR3 is CSARDSRTDTQYF. The CDR3 DNA follows: TGCAGTGCTAGAGATAGTCGGACGGATACGCAGTATTTT.